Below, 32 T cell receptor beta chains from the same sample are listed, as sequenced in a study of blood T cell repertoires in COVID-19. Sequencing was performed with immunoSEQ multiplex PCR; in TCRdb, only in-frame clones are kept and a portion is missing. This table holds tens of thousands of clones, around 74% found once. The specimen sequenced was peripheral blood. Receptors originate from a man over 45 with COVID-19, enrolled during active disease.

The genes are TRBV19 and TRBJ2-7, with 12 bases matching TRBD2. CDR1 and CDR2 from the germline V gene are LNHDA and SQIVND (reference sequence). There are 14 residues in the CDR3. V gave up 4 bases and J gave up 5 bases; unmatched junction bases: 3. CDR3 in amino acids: CASSTTSGRHEQYF. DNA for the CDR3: TGTGCCAGTAGTACAACTAGCGGGAGGCACGAGCAGTACTTC.

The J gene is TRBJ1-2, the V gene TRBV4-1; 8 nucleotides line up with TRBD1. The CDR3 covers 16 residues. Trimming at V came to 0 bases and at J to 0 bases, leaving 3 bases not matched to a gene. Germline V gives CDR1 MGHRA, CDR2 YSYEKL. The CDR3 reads CASSQDGTGANYGYTF. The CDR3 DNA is TGCGCCAGCAGCCAAGATGGGACAGGAGCTAACTATGGCTACACCTTC.

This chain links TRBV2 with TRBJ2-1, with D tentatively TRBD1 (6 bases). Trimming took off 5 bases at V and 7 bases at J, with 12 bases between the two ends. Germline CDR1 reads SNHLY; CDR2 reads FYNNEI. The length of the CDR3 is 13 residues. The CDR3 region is CASSKGQINEQFF. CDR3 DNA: TGTGCCAGCAGTAAAGGACAGATAAATGAGCAGTTCTTC. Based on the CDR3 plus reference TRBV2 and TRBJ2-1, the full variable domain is EPEVTQTPSHQVTQMGQEVILRCVPISNHLYFYWYRQILGQKVEFLVSFYNNEISEKSEIFDDQFSVERPDGSNFTLKIRSTKLEDSAMYFCASSKGQINEQFFGPGTRLTVL.

DNA of the CDR3: TGTGCCTGGAACGTTATGTCAGCGAAAGAGACCCAGTACTTC. It specifies CAWNVMSAKETQYF. This chain joins TRBV30 and TRBJ2-5; D gene ambiguous. With 4 bases removed from V and 3 bases from J, the gap between germline ends came to 15 bases. CDR1 and CDR2 (germline): GTSNPN, SVGIG (reference sequence). The CDR3 sequence is 14 residues long.

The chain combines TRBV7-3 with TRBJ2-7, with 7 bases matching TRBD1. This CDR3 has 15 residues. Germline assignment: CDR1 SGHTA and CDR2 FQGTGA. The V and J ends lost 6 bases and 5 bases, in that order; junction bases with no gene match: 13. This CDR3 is CASRKNRGRGDEQYF. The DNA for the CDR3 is TGTGCCAGCAGGAAAAACAGGGGTAGAGGGGACGAGCAGTACTTC.

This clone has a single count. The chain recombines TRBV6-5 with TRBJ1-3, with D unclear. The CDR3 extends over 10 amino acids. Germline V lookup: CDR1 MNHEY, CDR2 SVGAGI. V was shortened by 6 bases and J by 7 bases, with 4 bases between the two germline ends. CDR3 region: CASSFNTIYF. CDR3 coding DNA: TGTGCCAGCAGCTTTAACACCATATATTTT.

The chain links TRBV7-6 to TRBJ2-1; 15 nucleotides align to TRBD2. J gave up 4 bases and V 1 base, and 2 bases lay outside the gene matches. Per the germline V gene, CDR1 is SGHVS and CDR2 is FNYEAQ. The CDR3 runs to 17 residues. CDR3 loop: CASSLDGTSGGYNEQFF. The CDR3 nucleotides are TGTGCCAGCAGCTTAGACGGGACTAGCGGGGGGTACAATGAGCAGTTCTTC.

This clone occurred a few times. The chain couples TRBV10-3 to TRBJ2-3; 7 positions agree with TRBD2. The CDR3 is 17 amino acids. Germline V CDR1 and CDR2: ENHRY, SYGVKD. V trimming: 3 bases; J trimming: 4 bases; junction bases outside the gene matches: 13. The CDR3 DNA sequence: TGTGCCATCAGTGACCCCGATGGCGGGAGTTGGGCAGATACGCAGTATTTT. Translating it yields CAISDPDGGSWADTQYF.

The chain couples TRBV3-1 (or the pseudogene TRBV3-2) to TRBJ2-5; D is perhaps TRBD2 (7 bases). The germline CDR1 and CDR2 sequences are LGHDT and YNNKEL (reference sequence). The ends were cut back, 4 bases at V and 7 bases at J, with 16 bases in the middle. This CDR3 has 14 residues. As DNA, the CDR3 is TGTGCCAGCAGCCCGAATGGGGGGGCCGGGACCCAGTACTTC. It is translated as CASSPNGGAGTQYF.

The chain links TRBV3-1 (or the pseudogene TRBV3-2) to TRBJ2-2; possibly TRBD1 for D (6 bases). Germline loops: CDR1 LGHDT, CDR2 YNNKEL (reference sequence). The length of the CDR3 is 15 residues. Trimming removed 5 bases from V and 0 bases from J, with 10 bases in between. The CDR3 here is CASSKDRANTGELFF. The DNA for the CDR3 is TGTGCCAGCAGCAAGGACAGAGCGAACACCGGGGAGCTGTTTTTT.

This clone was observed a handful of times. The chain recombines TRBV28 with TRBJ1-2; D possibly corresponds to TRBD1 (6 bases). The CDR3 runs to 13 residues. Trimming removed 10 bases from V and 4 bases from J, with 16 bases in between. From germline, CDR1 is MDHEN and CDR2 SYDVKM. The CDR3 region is CATAGEPSYGYTF. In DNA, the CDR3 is TGTGCCACGGCAGGGGAACCCTCCTATGGCTACACCTTC.

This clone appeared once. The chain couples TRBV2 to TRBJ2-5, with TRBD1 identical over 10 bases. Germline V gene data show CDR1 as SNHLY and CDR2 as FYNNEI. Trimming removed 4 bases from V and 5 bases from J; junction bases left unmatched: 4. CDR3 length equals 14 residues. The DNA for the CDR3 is TGTGCCAGCAGTGTGACAGGGGGCGGGGAGACCCAGTACTTC. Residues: CASSVTGGGETQYF.

The CDR3 DNA is TGTGCCACCAGTGATTTTCTCGGGAGCACCGGGGAGCTGTTTTTT. It codes for CATSDFLGSTGELFF. The chain is built from TRBV24-1 and TRBJ2-2, with D perhaps matching TRBD2 (6 bases). Germline V lookup: CDR1 KGHDR, CDR2 SFDVKD. Trimming pared 1 base from V and 4 bases from J, leaving 9 bases between. This CDR3 has 15 amino acids.

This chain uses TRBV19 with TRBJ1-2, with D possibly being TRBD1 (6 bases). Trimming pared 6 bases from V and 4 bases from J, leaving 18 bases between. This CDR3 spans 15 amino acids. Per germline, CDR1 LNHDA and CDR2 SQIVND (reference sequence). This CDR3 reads CASSLPGDVAYGYTF. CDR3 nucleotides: TGTGCCAGTAGCCTCCCAGGGGACGTAGCCTATGGCTACACCTTC.

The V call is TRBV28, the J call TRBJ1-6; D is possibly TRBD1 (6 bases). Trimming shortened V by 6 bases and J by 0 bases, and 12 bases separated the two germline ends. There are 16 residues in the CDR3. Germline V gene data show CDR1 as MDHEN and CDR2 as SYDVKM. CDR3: CASSLGQSSYNSPLHF. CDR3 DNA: TGTGCCAGCAGCTTAGGACAGAGCTCCTATAATTCACCCCTCCACTTT.

CDR3 region: CAWSEVDMPFYGYTF. The CDR3 DNA is TGTGCCTGGAGTGAAGTCGACATGCCTTTCTATGGCTACACCTTC. The chain employs TRBV30 and TRBJ1-2; D is undetermined. CDR1 is GTSNPN, CDR2 SVGIG, per germline (reference sequence). There are 15 residues in the CDR3. V lost 1 base and J 4 bases, leaving 16 bases between the germline ends.

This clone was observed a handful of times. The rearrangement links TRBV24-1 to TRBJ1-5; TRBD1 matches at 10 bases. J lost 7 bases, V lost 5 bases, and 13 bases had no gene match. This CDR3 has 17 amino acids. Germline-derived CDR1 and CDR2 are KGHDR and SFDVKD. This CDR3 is CATSASAGTGVRQPQHF. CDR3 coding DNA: TGTGCCACCAGTGCCTCGGCCGGGACAGGGGTAAGACAGCCCCAGCATTTT.

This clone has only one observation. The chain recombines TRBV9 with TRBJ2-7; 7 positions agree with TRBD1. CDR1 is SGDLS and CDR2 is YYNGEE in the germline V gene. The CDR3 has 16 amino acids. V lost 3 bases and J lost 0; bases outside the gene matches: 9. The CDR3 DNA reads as TGTGCCAGCAGCGGTTCCGCCGGGGACAGCTCCTACGAGCAGTACTTC. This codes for CASSGSAGDSSYEQYF.

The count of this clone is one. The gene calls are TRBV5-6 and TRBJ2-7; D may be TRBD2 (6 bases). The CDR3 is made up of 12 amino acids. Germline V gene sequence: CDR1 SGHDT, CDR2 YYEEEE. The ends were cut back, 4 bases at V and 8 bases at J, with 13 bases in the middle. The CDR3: CASSVYAGQQYF. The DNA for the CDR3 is TGTGCCAGCAGCGTATACGCGGGACAGCAGTACTTC.

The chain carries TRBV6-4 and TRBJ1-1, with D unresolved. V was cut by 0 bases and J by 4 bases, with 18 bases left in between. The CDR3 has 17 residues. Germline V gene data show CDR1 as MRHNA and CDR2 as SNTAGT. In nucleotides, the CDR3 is TGTGCCAGCAGTGACTCGAACCTTGGTGGTCCGGTCACTGAAGCTTTCTTT. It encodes CASSDSNLGGPVTEAFF.

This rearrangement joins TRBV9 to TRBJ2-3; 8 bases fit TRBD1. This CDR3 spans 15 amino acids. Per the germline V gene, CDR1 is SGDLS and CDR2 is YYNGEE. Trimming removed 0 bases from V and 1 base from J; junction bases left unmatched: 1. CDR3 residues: CASSVGGQGTDTQYF. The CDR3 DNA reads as TGTGCCAGCAGCGTAGGGGGACAGGGCACAGATACGCAGTATTTT.

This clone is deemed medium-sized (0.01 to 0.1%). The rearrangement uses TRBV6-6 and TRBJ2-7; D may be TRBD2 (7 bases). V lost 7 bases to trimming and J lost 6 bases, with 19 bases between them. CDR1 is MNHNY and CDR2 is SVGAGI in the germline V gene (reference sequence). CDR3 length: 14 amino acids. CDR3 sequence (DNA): TGTGCCAGCACCTCTACCCCGGGGGGCGGCGAGCAGTACTTC. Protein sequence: CASTSTPGGGEQYF.

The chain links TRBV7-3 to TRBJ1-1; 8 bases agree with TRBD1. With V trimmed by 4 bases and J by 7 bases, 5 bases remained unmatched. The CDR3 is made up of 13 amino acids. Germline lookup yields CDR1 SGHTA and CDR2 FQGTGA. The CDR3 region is CASSSSQGGEAFF. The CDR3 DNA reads TGTGCCAGCAGCTCTTCACAGGGGGGTGAAGCTTTCTTT.

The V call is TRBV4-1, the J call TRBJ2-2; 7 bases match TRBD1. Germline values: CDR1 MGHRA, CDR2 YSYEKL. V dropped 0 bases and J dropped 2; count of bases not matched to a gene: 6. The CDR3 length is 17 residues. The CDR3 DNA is TGCGCCAGCAGCCAAGATTCAGAGGGGGCAAACACCGGGGAGCTGTTTTTT. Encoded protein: CASSQDSEGANTGELFF.

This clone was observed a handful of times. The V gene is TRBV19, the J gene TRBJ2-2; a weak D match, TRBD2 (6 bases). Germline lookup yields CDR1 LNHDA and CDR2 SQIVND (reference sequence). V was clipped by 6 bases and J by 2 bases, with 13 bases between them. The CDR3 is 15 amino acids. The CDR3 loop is CASSIPGENTGELFF. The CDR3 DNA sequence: TGTGCCAGTAGCATCCCGGGAGAAAACACCGGGGAGCTGTTTTTT. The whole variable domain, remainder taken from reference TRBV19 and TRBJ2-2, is DGGITQSPKYLFRKEGQNVTLSCEQNLNHDAMYWYRQDPGQGLRLIYYSQIVNDFQKGDIAEGYSVSREKKESFPLTVTSAQKNPTAFYLCASSIPGENTGELFFGEGSRLTVL.

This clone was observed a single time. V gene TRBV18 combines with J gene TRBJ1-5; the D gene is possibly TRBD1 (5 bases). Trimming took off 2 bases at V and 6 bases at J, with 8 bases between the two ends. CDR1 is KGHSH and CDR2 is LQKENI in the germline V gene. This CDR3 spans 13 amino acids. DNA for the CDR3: TGTGCCAGCTCACCAGGCAGGGCTCAGCCCCAGCATTTT. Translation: CASSPGRAQPQHF.

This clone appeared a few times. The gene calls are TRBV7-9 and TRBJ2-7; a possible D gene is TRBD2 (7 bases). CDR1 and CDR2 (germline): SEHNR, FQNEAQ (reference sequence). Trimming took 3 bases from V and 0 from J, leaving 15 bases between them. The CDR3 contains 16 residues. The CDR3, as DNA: TGTGCCAGCAGCTTGGATAGAGGGGGGGTCTCCTACGAGCAGTACTTC. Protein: CASSLDRGGVSYEQYF.

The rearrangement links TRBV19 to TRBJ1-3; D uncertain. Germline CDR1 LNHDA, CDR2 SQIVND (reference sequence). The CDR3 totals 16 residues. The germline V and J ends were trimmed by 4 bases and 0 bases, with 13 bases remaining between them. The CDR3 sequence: CASSTRRGSSGNTIYF. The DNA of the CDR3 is TGTGCCAGTAGTACCCGACGAGGGAGCTCTGGAAACACCATATATTTT.

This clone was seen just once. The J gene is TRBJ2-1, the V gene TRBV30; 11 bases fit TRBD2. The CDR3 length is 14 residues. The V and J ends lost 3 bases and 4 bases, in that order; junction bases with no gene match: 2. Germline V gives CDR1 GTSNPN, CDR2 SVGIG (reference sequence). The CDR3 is CAWRGTSGYNEQFF. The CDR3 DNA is TGTGCCTGGAGAGGGACTAGCGGATACAATGAGCAGTTCTTC.

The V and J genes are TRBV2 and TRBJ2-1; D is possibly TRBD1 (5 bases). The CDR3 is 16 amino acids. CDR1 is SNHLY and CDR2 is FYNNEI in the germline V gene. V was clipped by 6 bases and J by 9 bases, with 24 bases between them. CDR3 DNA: TGTGCCAGCAGACCACAGTTTGGGGCCCAGGGATCTGAGCAGTTCTTC. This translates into CASRPQFGAQGSEQFF.

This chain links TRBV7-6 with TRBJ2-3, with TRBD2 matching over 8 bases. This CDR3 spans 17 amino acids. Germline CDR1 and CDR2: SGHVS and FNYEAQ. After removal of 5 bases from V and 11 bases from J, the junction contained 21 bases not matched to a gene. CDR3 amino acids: CASSPRLWRGVVNGQYF. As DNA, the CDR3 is TGTGCCAGCAGCCCGAGACTATGGCGGGGGGTAGTCAATGGGCAGTATTTT. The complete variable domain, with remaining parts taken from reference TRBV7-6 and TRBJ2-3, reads GAGVSQSPRYKVTKRGQDVALRCDPISGHVSLYWYRQALGQGPEFLTYFNYEAQQDKSGLPNDRFSAERPEGSISTLTIQRTEQRDSAMYRCASSPRLWRGVVNGQYFGPGTRLTVL.

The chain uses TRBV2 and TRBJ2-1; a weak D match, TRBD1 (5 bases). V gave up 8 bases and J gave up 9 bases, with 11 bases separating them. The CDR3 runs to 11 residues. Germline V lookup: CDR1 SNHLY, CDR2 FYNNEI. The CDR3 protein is CASSPGFEQFF. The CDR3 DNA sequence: TGTGCCAGCTCCCCAGGGTTTGAGCAGTTCTTC.